Presented here are 11 T cell receptor beta chains from one specimen sequenced in a study of cytomegalovirus exposure and HLA in healthy donors (dated by TCRdb to 2016 to 2017). Libraries were prepared through the immunoSEQ multiplex PCR assay. For the multiplex PCR, a mixture combining 60 forward primers for TCR Vbeta segments and 13 reverse primers for TCR Jbeta segments was used. TCRdb obtained this table from immuneACCESS and retained in-frame rearrangements with V and J assigned. These tables miss some clones; where compared with another copy, unresolved V genes account for less than half of the shortfall, and the remainder is unexplained. The sample yields about 160,000 clones; roughly 81% were counted once. Of the sample, roughly an eighth is held by the ten largest clones. Sequencing was done on a sample of PBMCs. These receptors came from a woman in her forties or fifties in good health and CMV-seronegative.

This clone showed up just a few times. The chain recombines TRBV7-2 with TRBJ2-7, with 8 bases aligning to TRBD2. V lost 7 bases and J lost 4; bases outside the gene matches: 9. CDR3 length: 14 amino acids. CDR1 is SGHTA and CDR2 is FQGNSA in the germline V gene. The CDR3 reads CASTPPTSEYEQYF. As DNA, the CDR3 is TGTGCCAGCACCCCACCGACTAGCGAGTACGAGCAGTACTTC.

This chain links TRBV7-6 with TRBJ2-6; 7 nucleotides align to TRBD2. The CDR3 has 17 residues. The V gene end was trimmed by 4 bases and the J gene end by 2 bases; junction bases not matched to a gene: 8. The germline CDR1 and CDR2 sequences are SGHVS and FNYEAQ. The DNA of the CDR3 is TGTGCCAGCAGCTCTGGCGTGGGGAGGGCTGGGGCCAACGTCCTGACTTTC. Translating it yields CASSSGVGRAGANVLTF.

V usage is TRBV15 and J usage is TRBJ2-7; 7 nucleotides agree with TRBD1. This CDR3 region has 15 residues. Germline CDR1 LNHNV, CDR2 YYDKDF (reference sequence). The ends lost 0 bases at V and 4 bases at J; junction bases unmatched: 6. The CDR3 bases are TGTGCCACCAGCAGAGAGGGGACAGCCTTATACGAGCAGTACTTC. This encodes CATSREGTALYEQYF.

V and J are TRBV4-3 and TRBJ2-1; weak D call: TRBD1 (5 bases). The ends were cut back, 3 bases at V and 15 bases at J, with 18 bases in the middle. The CDR3 runs 13 residues. Germline CDR1 reads LGHNA; CDR2 reads YSLEER. The CDR3 sequence is CASSQTLGHRRFF. The CDR3 region has the DNA TGCGCCAGCAGCCAGACCCTGGGGCACAGGCGGTTCTTC.

This rearrangement joins TRBV4-3 to TRBJ1-4; D remains ambiguous. The germline V and J ends were trimmed by 6 bases and 7 bases, with 9 bases remaining between them. Germline CDR1 reads LGHNA; CDR2 reads YSLEER. CDR3 length equals 12 residues. The CDR3 nucleotides are TGCGCCAGCAGTCTCGACTTTGAAAAACTGTTTTTT. Its translation is CASSLDFEKLFF.

The chain recombines TRBV4-3 with TRBJ1-1; no clear D gene. V shed 1 base and J shed 4 bases, with 7 bases lying between them. The CDR3 runs to 13 residues. Per germline, CDR1 LGHNA and CDR2 YSLEER. The chain's CDR3 is CASSQGRRTEAFF. The CDR3 nucleotides are TGCGCCAGCAGCCAAGGCAGGCGCACTGAAGCTTTCTTT.

The V and J genes are TRBV6-6 and TRBJ1-4; D may be TRBD1 (6 bases). Deletions cut 2 bases from V and 8 bases from J, with 12 bases between. This CDR3 spans 14 amino acids. Germline-derived CDR1 and CDR2 are MNHNY and SVGAGI (reference sequence). The CDR3 here is CASSYGQSREKLFF. Written as DNA, the CDR3 is TGTGCCAGCAGTTACGGACAGAGTAGGGAAAAACTGTTTTTT.

The chain uses TRBV4-3 and TRBJ2-7; D may be TRBD1 (5 bases). Germline CDR1 LGHNA, CDR2 YSLEER. V dropped 0 bases and J dropped 3 bases, with 12 bases sitting between them. This CDR3 has 15 amino acids. CDR3 in amino acids: CASSQDTAGNYEQYF. CDR3 nucleotide sequence: TGCGCCAGCAGCCAAGATACGGCAGGGAACTACGAGCAGTACTTC.

This chain links TRBV5-1 with TRBJ2-5, with 11 bases fitting TRBD2. The CDR3 has 16 amino acids. Looked up from germline, CDR1 is SGHRS and CDR2 is YFSETQ. Germline trimming cut 3 bases from V and 1 base from J; bases unmatched to any gene: 5. CDR3 sequence: CASSSSGRLIQETQYF. CDR3 sequence (DNA): TGCGCCAGCAGCTCTAGCGGGAGGCTGATCCAAGAGACCCAGTACTTC.

This clone occurred a few times. The gene calls are TRBV15 and TRBJ2-3; the match to TRBD2 covers 8 bases. With V trimmed by 3 bases and J by 6 bases, 2 bases remained unmatched. The CDR3 totals 13 residues. The V gene's germline CDR1 is LNHNV and CDR2 YYDKDF (reference sequence). CDR3 amino acids: CATSSGGGDTQYF. The CDR3 DNA sequence: TGTGCCACCAGCAGCGGGGGGGGTGATACGCAGTATTTT.

The chain recombines TRBV7-9 with TRBJ1-2, with a tentative D call TRBD1 (6 bases). Trimming left V 0 bases short and J 4 bases short, with 12 bases between. This CDR3 region has 15 residues. The germline gives CDR1 SEHNR, CDR2 FQNEAQ (reference sequence). CDR3 DNA sequence: TGTGCCAGCAGCTTAGCTCAAACAGGGAGCTATGGCTACACCTTC. Amino acids: CASSLAQTGSYGYTF.